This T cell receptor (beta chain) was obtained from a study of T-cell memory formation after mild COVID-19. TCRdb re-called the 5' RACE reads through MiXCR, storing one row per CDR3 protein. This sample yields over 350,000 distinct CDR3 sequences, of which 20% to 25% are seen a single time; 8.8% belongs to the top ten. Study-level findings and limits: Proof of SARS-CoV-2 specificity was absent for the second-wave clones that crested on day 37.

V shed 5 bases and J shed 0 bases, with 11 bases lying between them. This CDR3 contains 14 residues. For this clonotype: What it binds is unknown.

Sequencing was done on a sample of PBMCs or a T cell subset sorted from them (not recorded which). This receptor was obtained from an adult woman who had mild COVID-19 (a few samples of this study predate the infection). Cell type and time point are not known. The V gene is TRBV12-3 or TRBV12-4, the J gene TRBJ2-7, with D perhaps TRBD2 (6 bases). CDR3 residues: CASSRLGSSYEQYF. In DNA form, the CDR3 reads TGTGCCAGCAGTCGCCTCGGGAGCTCCTACGAGCAGTACTTC.